These 9 T cell receptor beta chains were sequenced from one sample in a study of blood T cell repertoires in COVID-19. This table comes from immunoSEQ multiplex PCR, and its TCRdb copy is limited to in-frame clones, with some not included. This sample has fewer than 200,000 clones, with 87% found just once. The sequencing sample was made of PBMCs or T cells enriched from blood (not recorded which). Receptors originate from a human donor with acute COVID-19. The donor label of this sample is uncertain.

The chain recombines TRBV2 with TRBJ1-5; D is uncertain. This CDR3 spans 14 amino acids. V lost 1 base and J 3 bases, leaving 7 bases between the germline ends. The germline V gene encodes CDR1 SNHLY and CDR2 FYNNEI. The CDR3 loop is CASSEGGFNQPQHF. CDR3 nucleotide sequence: TGTGCCAGCAGTGAAGGCGGTTTCAATCAGCCCCAGCATTTT.

The table lists this clone with a count of one. The rearrangement uses TRBV29-1 and TRBJ1-2, with TRBD1 as a possible D gene (5 bases). The germline V gene has CDR1 SQVTM and CDR2 ANQGSEA. The germline V and J ends were trimmed by 2 bases and 8 bases, with 9 bases remaining between them. This CDR3 spans 11 amino acids. CDR3 nucleotide sequence: TGCAGCGTTGAAACGGGGGACGGCTACACCTTC. This sequence encodes CSVETGDGYTF.

The chain employs TRBV9 and TRBJ1-1; D is ambiguous. Per germline, CDR1 SGDLS and CDR2 YYNGEE. This CDR3 contains 13 residues. The V and J ends lost 0 bases and 1 base respectively, with 4 bases between them. This chain's CDR3 is CASSVEQNTEAFF. The CDR3 DNA sequence: TGTGCCAGCAGCGTAGAGCAGAACACTGAAGCTTTCTTT.

The genes are TRBV14 and TRBJ2-7; possibly TRBD2 for D (5 bases). Germline V gene lookup returns CDR1 SGHDN and CDR2 FVKESK. Trimming removed 2 bases at V and 7 bases at J, with 18 bases between. CDR3 length: 15 amino acids. Here the CDR3 DNA reads TGTGCCAGCAGCCAACGAGTAGCGTCCTTATGGGAGCAGTACTTC. Translating it yields CASSQRVASLWEQYF.

This clone was observed a single time. This chain connects TRBV27 to TRBJ1-1, with a weak D call TRBD1 (5 bases). The V end lost 8 bases, the J end lost 1 base, and 11 bases lay between the germline ends. Per the germline V gene, CDR1 is MNHEY and CDR2 is SMNVEV (reference sequence). The CDR3 is made up of 13 amino acids. Written as DNA, the CDR3 is TGTGCCAGCTGCTATCAGGGGAACACTGAAGCTTTCTTT. Translation: CASCYQGNTEAFF.

The V call is TRBV7-9, the J call TRBJ1-2, with D possibly being TRBD1 (6 bases). V lost 5 bases to trimming and J lost 8 bases, with 15 bases between them. Germline assignment: CDR1 SEHNR and CDR2 FQNEAQ (reference sequence). The CDR3 has 13 residues. CDR3 nucleotide sequence: TGTGCCAGCAGCACGGGGGGGCGGAAAGGCTACACCTTC. It yields the protein CASSTGGRKGYTF.

The gene calls are TRBV4-1 and TRBJ2-3; possible D gene TRBD2, 5 bases. In germline, CDR1 is MGHRA, CDR2 YSYEKL. The germline V and J ends were trimmed by 0 bases and 0 bases, with 10 bases remaining between them. CDR3 size: 16 residues. The CDR3 spells CASSQDSGLSTDTQYF. The CDR3 coding sequence is TGCGCCAGCAGCCAAGATTCAGGACTTAGCACAGATACGCAGTATTTT.

With respect to this clone: Sequence at one end of the junction differs from germline and may be a read error. This chain links TRBV27 with TRBJ2-2, with D possibly being TRBD2 (7 bases). Germline V gene data show CDR1 as MNHEY and CDR2 as SMNVEV (reference sequence). The CDR3 is 15 amino acids. CDR3 protein: CASGGALGATEELFF. The CDR3 region has the DNA TGTGCCAGCGGGGGGGCCCTCGGGGCCACCGAGGAGCTGTTTTTT.

This sequence joins TRBV9 and TRBJ2-2; TRBD2 agrees at 10 bases. Germline loops: CDR1 SGDLS, CDR2 YYNGEE. The V gene end was trimmed by 2 bases and the J gene end by 2 bases; junction bases not matched to a gene: 9. The CDR3 is made up of 18 amino acids. The CDR3 sequence: CASSVPRSGGANTGELFF. The CDR3 DNA follows: TGTGCCAGCAGCGTTCCTAGGAGCGGGGGGGCCAACACCGGGGAGCTGTTTTTT.